The clone carrying this T cell receptor beta chain occurred a few times. Assay: immunoSEQ multiplex PCR; the TCRdb copy retains only in-frame clones and omits some. Of some 200,000 clones listed, around 82% are singletons. This specimen belongs to a study of blood T cell repertoires in COVID-19. At the level of the study: Specimens from acute and convalescent COVID-19 originated in the United States, Italy and Spain.

Trimming removed 4 bases at V and 5 bases at J, with 15 bases between. The CDR3 is 15 amino acids. Germline V gene data show CDR1 as SGHDT and CDR2 as YYEEEE. Source material: PBMCs or T cells enriched from blood (not recorded which). This TCR came from a middle-aged man who had recovered from COVID-19. The genes are TRBV5-6 and TRBJ2-2; D gene ambiguous. CDR3 amino acids: CASSPGPERTGELFF. CDR3 bases: TGTGCCAGCAGCCCGGGTCCCGAGAGGACCGGGGAGCTGTTTTTT.